The 10 T cell receptor beta chains listed next were all sequenced from one sample in a study of T cells expressing NK-cell markers (dated by TCRdb to 2018 to 2020). Library generation was performed with 5' RACE. Sequencing relied on an Illumina HiSeq 2000. TCRdb reprocessed the reads, and each CDR3 protein sequence is entered once, without DNA. The sample's table lists a count of about 550,000 distinct CDR3 sequences. The top ten clonotypes cover approximately 4% of the sample. Sequencing was done on a sample of blood T cells: a sorted CD56 or NKG2C T cell subset, CD4+ or CD8+ T cells, or bulk PBMC T cells (not recorded which). These receptor sequences come from a man between 18 and 29 years old in good health. Donor details come from another sample of the same person, matched by shared clones.

The rearrangement links TRBV12-3 or TRBV12-4 to TRBJ1-5; TCRdb outputs TRBD1, but without DNA this stays unchecked. This CDR3 has 15 residues. This CDR3 is CASSDRGESNQPQHF.

The chain couples TRBV20-1 to TRBJ2-5; TCRdb outputs TRBD1, but without DNA this stays unchecked. Germline loops: CDR1 DFQATT, CDR2 SNEGSKA (reference sequence). The CDR3 loop spans 15 amino acids. CDR3 residues: CSAARDPGTKETQYF.

CDR3 loop: CASRRGRWNEQFF. The chain employs TRBV6-1 and TRBJ2-1; TCRdb designates TRBD1, a call that cannot be tested without DNA. CDR3 length equals 13 residues. CDR1 MNHNS and CDR2 SASEGT come from the germline V gene.

V and J are TRBV7-9 and TRBJ2-5. Germline lookup yields CDR1 SEHNR and CDR2 FQNEAQ (reference sequence). This CDR3 contains 14 residues. This chain's CDR3 is CASSLEGFQETQYF.

The rearrangement links TRBV4-2 to TRBJ2-1; as DNA is missing, the TRBD1 call by TCRdb cannot be tested. This CDR3 is built from 15 residues. CDR1 and CDR2 (germline): LGHNA, YNFKEQ. CDR3 region: CASKGGSEPPNEQFF.

The chain has TRBV20-1 and TRBJ2-7. Looked up from germline, CDR1 is DFQATT and CDR2 is SNEGSKA (reference sequence). The CDR3 consists of 14 residues. The CDR3 sequence is CSARYPSGAYEQYF.

The chain has TRBV4-3 and TRBJ2-3; TCRdb indicates TRBD2, and absent DNA this call remains unverified. The CDR3 consists of 15 residues. Germline V gives CDR1 LGHNA, CDR2 YSLEER. CDR3 amino acids: CASSHSGKGTDTQYF.

This chain connects TRBV4-1 to TRBJ2-1. This CDR3 has 14 amino acids. Germline V gene lookup returns CDR1 MGHRA and CDR2 YSYEKL. The CDR3 sequence: CASSQVGVVDEQFF.

V gene TRBV5-1 combines with J gene TRBJ2-1; the TCRdb call, TRBD2, lacks DNA for checking. CDR1 is SGHRS, CDR2 YFSETQ, per germline. The CDR3 contains 18 residues. CDR3 residues: CASSNRTERRVYHNEQFF.

This chain links TRBV27 with TRBJ2-1; the D call from TCRdb, TRBD1, cannot be confirmed without DNA. This CDR3 spans 11 amino acids. In germline, CDR1 is MNHEY, CDR2 SMNVEV (reference sequence). The CDR3 protein is CASSFAGEQFF.